The 27 T cell receptor beta chains listed next were all sequenced from one sample in a study of T-cell reconstitution after alpha-beta-depleted transplantation in children. Construction of the TCRbeta library involved unique molecular identifiers. One entry per CDR3 protein, called by TCRdb with MiXCR from the PCR reads. The table has about 440,000 distinct CDR3 sequences, around 46% seen once. Source: PBMCs, taken before TCRalphabeta/CD19-depleted stem cell transplant. All receptors come from a girl aged 2 to 10 with aplastic anemia, due to receive a stem cell transplant.

This clonotype was observed at least ten times. The chain combines TRBV20-1 with TRBJ2-7; 7 bases map to TRBD1. Trimming took 3 bases from V and 7 from J; bases not matched to a gene: 6. Germline V gene sequence: CDR1 DFQATT, CDR2 SNEGSKA (reference sequence). The CDR3 consists of 12 residues. As DNA, the CDR3 is TGCAGTGCTAGTAACAGGGGCAGGGAGCAGTACTTC. It encodes CSASNRGREQYF.

The V and J genes are TRBV6-2 or TRBV6-3 and TRBJ2-3, with TRBD2 matching over 9 bases. The V gene's germline CDR1 is MNHEY and CDR2 SVGEGT. Trimming removed 0 bases from V and 4 bases from J; junction bases left unmatched: 20. The CDR3 length is 21 residues. The CDR3 loop is CASSYSRFLGDAGGLADTQYF. CDR3 nucleotide sequence: TGTGCCAGCAGTTACTCGAGGTTCTTAGGAGACGCGGGGGGGCTGGCAGATACGCAGTATTTT.

The rearrangement uses TRBV5-1 and TRBJ2-1, with D perhaps matching TRBD1 (5 bases). CDR1 is SGHRS, CDR2 YFSETQ, per germline. This CDR3 is built from 13 residues. Trimming took off 0 bases at V and 8 bases at J, with 9 bases between the two ends. The CDR3 region has the DNA TGCGCCAGCAGCTTGGCCCGACAGTATGAGCAGTTCTTC. This gives the protein CASSLARQYEQFF.

This clonotype was seen ten or more times. A junction boundary mismatches the germline segment, possibly from a read error. The chain recombines TRBV7-9 with TRBJ2-1, with D tentatively TRBD2 (6 bases). Germline CDR1 and CDR2: SEHNR and FQNEAQ (reference sequence). This CDR3 spans 11 amino acids. CDR3 loop: CASSSTGTRHF. The DNA of the CDR3 is TGTGCCAGCAGCTCCACGGGGACTCGCCACTTC. Complete variable domain (other parts from reference TRBV7-9 and TRBJ2-1): DTGVSQNPRHKITKRGQNVTFRCDPISEHNRLYWYRQTLGQGPEFLTYFQNEAQLEKSRLLSDRFSAERPKGSFSTLEIQRTEQGDSAMYLCASSSTGTRHFGPGTRLTVL.

In its sample, this clonotype was seen a few times. The genes are TRBV20-1 and TRBJ2-5; 8 positions agree with TRBD2. Germline loops: CDR1 DFQATT, CDR2 SNEGSKA (reference sequence). This CDR3 is 14 amino acids long. V was pared by 6 bases and J by 4 bases, with 10 bases of the junction left unmatched. CDR3 residues: CSAPGSGGSETQYF. The CDR3 region has the DNA TGCAGTGCCCCCGGAAGCGGGGGCTCAGAGACCCAGTACTTC.

This clonotype was picked up many times. The chain has TRBV12-3 or TRBV12-4 and TRBJ1-2, with 7 bases identical to TRBD1. V lost 5 bases to trimming and J lost 8 bases; unmatched junction nucleotides: 11. The CDR3 is made up of 14 amino acids. The CDR3 nucleotides read TGTGCCAGCAGTCCCAACCGACAGGGAGGGGGCTACACCTTC. The encoded protein is CASSPNRQGGGYTF.

V usage is TRBV29-1 and J usage is TRBJ2-3; 7 bases are a match to TRBD2. Germline loops: CDR1 SQVTM, CDR2 ANQGSEA. The ends lost 4 bases at V and 6 bases at J; junction bases unmatched: 4. The CDR3 runs to 12 residues. DNA of the CDR3: TGCAGCGTTGCTAGCGGAGTCGATACGCAGTATTTT. This gives the protein CSVASGVDTQYF.

There are many counts of this clonotype. The V and J genes are TRBV29-1 and TRBJ2-3, with TRBD2 matching over 14 bases. CDR1 is SQVTM and CDR2 is ANQGSEA in the germline V gene. Trimming cost V 4 bases and J 11 bases; bases outside gene matches: 20. This CDR3 has 18 amino acids. The CDR3 is CSVGSLQTSGRARTMQYF. The CDR3 DNA is TGCAGCGTTGGGAGTCTTCAGACTAGCGGGAGGGCCCGTACCATGCAGTATTTT.

This clonotype has only a few counts. The V call is TRBV5-5, the J call TRBJ2-5, with D hard to call. The CDR3 runs 12 residues. V was shortened by 3 bases and J by 1 base, with 4 bases between the two germline ends. The germline V gene encodes CDR1 SGHKS and CDR2 YYEKEE (reference sequence). DNA of the CDR3: TGTGCCAGCAGCTGGCCCCAAGAGACCCAGTACTTC. It is translated as CASSWPQETQYF.

This clonotype was seen repeatedly, ten times or more. The chain couples TRBV20-1 to TRBJ2-3; 9 positions match TRBD2. CDR1 DFQATT and CDR2 SNEGSKA come from the germline V gene (reference sequence). The trim removed 3 bases at V and 4 bases at J, leaving 8 bases unmatched. This CDR3 has 15 amino acids. CDR3 sequence reads: CSASVGSGSADTQYF. As DNA, the CDR3 is TGCAGTGCTAGTGTGGGTAGCGGGAGTGCAGATACGCAGTATTTT.

CDR3 sequence reads: CSAKTVPNYGYTF. CDR3 bases: TGCAGCGCTAAGACAGTTCCTAACTATGGCTACACCTTC. This chain links TRBV29-1 with TRBJ1-2; tentatively, D is TRBD1 (5 bases). CDR1 is SQVTM, CDR2 ANQGSEA, per germline. Trimming removed 7 bases at V and 0 bases at J, with 12 bases between. The CDR3 loop spans 13 amino acids.

J is TRBJ1-6 and V is TRBV27; D possibly corresponds to TRBD1 (5 bases). Trimming took off 0 bases at V and 4 bases at J, with 13 bases between the two ends. Germline V gene sequence: CDR1 MNHEY, CDR2 SMNVEV (reference sequence). The CDR3 consists of 17 residues. CDR3 bases: TGTGCCAGCAGTTTATCCGGCAGGGTGGAATATAATTCACCCCTCCACTTT. This sequence encodes CASSLSGRVEYNSPLHF.

This clonotype was detected ten times or more. This sequence joins TRBV20-1 and TRBJ1-4; tentative D call: TRBD1 (6 bases). CDR1 and CDR2 from the germline V gene are DFQATT and SNEGSKA (reference sequence). This CDR3 has 14 residues. The chain's CDR3 is CSILQGLGNEKLFF. For the CDR3, the DNA is TGCAGCATCCTACAGGGCCTAGGGAATGAAAAACTGTTTTTT.

V gene TRBV6-2 or TRBV6-3 combines with J gene TRBJ2-3, with TRBD2 matching over 11 bases. The CDR3 has 16 amino acids. Per the germline V gene, CDR1 is MNHEY and CDR2 is SVGEGT. Trimming removed 0 bases from V and 6 bases from J; junction bases left unmatched: 5. The CDR3: CASSYSSSSGRDTQYF. The CDR3 DNA reads as TGTGCCAGCAGTTACTCGTCGTCTAGCGGGAGGGATACGCAGTATTTT.

The chain uses TRBV20-1 and TRBJ2-3; D perhaps matches TRBD2 (6 bases). The germline V gene encodes CDR1 DFQATT and CDR2 SNEGSKA (reference sequence). V lost 0 bases, J lost 1 base, and 14 bases lay in between. This CDR3 has 16 residues. The CDR3 DNA follows: TGCAGTGCTAGAGATAACAAGCGGGTGGGCACAGATACGCAGTATTTT. Its protein product is CSARDNKRVGTDTQYF.

The chain combines TRBV4-1 with TRBJ2-7; 15 bases map to TRBD2. J was trimmed by 2 bases and V by 0 bases; bases with no gene match: 8. The germline V gene has CDR1 MGHRA and CDR2 YSYEKL. The CDR3 sequence is 19 residues long. The CDR3 bases are TGCGCCAGCAGCCAAGACTGGGGACTAGCGGGAGGCCCTACCTACGAGCAGTACTTC. Residues: CASSQDWGLAGGPTYEQYF.

The chain combines TRBV5-1 with TRBJ2-7, with D unclear. There are 12 residues in the CDR3. Germline CDR1 SGHRS, CDR2 YFSETQ. The V end was cut by 3 bases, the J end by 9 bases, with 13 bases between. In nucleotides, the CDR3 is TGCGCCAGCAGCTCGGACCGGCTCGGGCAGTACTTC. Translating gives CASSSDRLGQYF.

This clonotype is termed medium-sized. The chain joins TRBV24-1 to TRBJ2-3; no definite D call. Germline V gives CDR1 KGHDR, CDR2 SFDVKD. CDR3 size: 13 residues. The ends were cut back, 1 base at V and 3 bases at J, with 4 bases in the middle. In DNA, the CDR3 is TGTGCCACCAGTGATTTTGGGACAGATACGCAGTATTTT. It codes for CATSDFGTDTQYF.

In its sample, this clonotype was seen a few times. This chain connects TRBV19 to TRBJ2-1; 14 positions match TRBD2. The CDR3 contains 17 residues. J gave up 7 bases and V 1 base, and 6 bases lay outside the gene matches. The V gene's germline CDR1 is LNHDA and CDR2 SQIVND (reference sequence). The CDR3 nucleotides are TGTGCCAGTAGTATAGCCAGACTAGCGGGAGGGTGGAATGAGCAGTTCTTC. This codes for CASSIARLAGGWNEQFF. The whole variable domain, filled in from reference TRBV19 and TRBJ2-1, reads DGGITQSPKYLFRKEGQNVTLSCEQNLNHDAMYWYRQDPGQGLRLIYYSQIVNDFQKGDIAEGYSVSREKKESFPLTVTSAQKNPTAFYLCASSIARLAGGWNEQFFGPGTRLTVL.

The chain links TRBV30 to TRBJ2-1; TRBD2 matches 9 bases. V lost 2 bases, J lost 6 bases, and 11 bases stayed unmatched. The CDR3 is 16 amino acids. CDR1 and CDR2 (germline): GTSNPN, SVGIG (reference sequence). Written as DNA, the CDR3 is TGTGCCTGGAGTTCAGGGGCCGGCGGGGGGGCCAATGAGCAGTTCTTC. Translation: CAWSSGAGGGANEQFF.

The chain joins TRBV20-1 to TRBJ2-7; a possible D gene is TRBD2 (6 bases). The CDR3 consists of 14 residues. Germline V lookup: CDR1 DFQATT, CDR2 SNEGSKA (reference sequence). V was trimmed by 3 bases and J by 2 bases, leaving 14 bases between them. CDR3 sequence reads: CSAREGPQAYEQYF. The CDR3 nucleotides read TGCAGTGCTAGGGAGGGACCACAAGCCTACGAGCAGTACTTC.

The V gene is TRBV21-1, the J gene TRBJ2-1. TRBV21-1 has pseudogene status. This CDR3 has 10 amino acids. The CDR3 bases are TGTGCCAGCTCACACAATGAGCAGTTCTTC. Translation: CASSHNEQFF.

In this sample, this clonotype turned up many times. The genes are TRBV3-1 and TRBJ2-5; D may match TRBD1 or TRBD2 (5 bases each). The CDR3 has 14 residues. Germline values: CDR1 LGHDT, CDR2 YNNKEL (reference sequence). The V end was cut by 6 bases, the J end by 5 bases, with 16 bases between. CDR3 residues: CASRGDGPGETQYF. Written as DNA, the CDR3 is TGTGCCAGCAGGGGGGACGGCCCGGGGGAGACCCAGTACTTC.

This chain uses TRBV4-1 with TRBJ2-1; unclear D gene. Germline V gene lookup returns CDR1 MGHRA and CDR2 YSYEKL. This CDR3 is built from 16 residues. V lost 2 bases and J lost 12, with 23 bases in between. The CDR3 is CASSQNVATTFTGQFF. The DNA for the CDR3 is TGCGCCAGCAGCCAAAACGTGGCTACAACCTTCACGGGGCAGTTCTTC.

This clonotype appeared many times. This CDR3 reads CASTDSGTGGEKLFF. The DNA for the CDR3 is TGTGCCAGCACTGATTCCGGGACAGGGGGAGAAAAACTGTTTTTT. This chain connects TRBV12-3 or TRBV12-4 to TRBJ1-4, with 11 nucleotides matching TRBD1. Trimming at V came to 7 bases and at J to 8 bases, leaving 9 bases not matched to a gene. CDR3 size: 15 residues.

This clonotype was seen repeatedly, ten times or more. V and J are TRBV5-1 and TRBJ2-5; TRBD2 might be the D (5 bases). Trimming removed 2 bases from V and 0 bases from J, with 8 bases in between. This CDR3 is 14 amino acids long. The germline gives CDR1 SGHRS, CDR2 YFSETQ. CDR3 in DNA: TGCGCCAGCAGCTTTCAGCGGAACCAAGAGACCCAGTACTTC. Translating it yields CASSFQRNQETQYF. The variable domain in full, with the rest retrieved from reference TRBV5-1 and TRBJ2-5, is KAGVTQTPRYLIKTRGQQVTLSCSPISGHRSVSWYQQTPGQGLQFLFEYFSETQRNKGNFPGRFSGRQFSNSRSEMNVSTLELGDSALYLCASSFQRNQETQYFGPGTRLLVL.

The genes are TRBV25-1 and TRBJ2-3, with D possibly called TRBD1 or TRBD2 (5 bases each). The ends were cut back, 5 bases at V and 4 bases at J, with 16 bases in the middle. The germline V gene encodes CDR1 MGHDK and CDR2 SYGVNS. The CDR3 length is 15 residues. CDR3 in amino acids: CASSYTGPGADTQYF. CDR3 sequence (DNA): TGTGCCAGCAGTTATACAGGTCCCGGGGCAGATACGCAGTATTTT.